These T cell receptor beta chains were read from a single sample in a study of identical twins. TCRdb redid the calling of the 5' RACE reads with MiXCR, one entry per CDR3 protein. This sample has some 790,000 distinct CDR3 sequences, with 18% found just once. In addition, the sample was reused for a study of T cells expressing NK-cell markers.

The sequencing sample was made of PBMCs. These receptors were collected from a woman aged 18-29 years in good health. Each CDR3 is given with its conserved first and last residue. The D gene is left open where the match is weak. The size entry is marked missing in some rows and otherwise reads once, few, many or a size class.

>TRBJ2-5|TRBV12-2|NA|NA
TGTGCAAGTCGCTTATATCGCAAGCCTTTAGAGACCCAGTACTTC
CASRLYRKPLETQYF
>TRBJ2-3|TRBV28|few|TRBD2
TGTGCCAGCAGCCCAAATTCACCGCGGGAGGGCATAACAGATACGCAGTATTTT
CASSPNSPREGITDTQYF
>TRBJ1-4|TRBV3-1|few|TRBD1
TGTGCCAGCAGCCAAGCAGGGGGCGATGAAAAACTGTTTTTT
CASSQAGGDEKLFF
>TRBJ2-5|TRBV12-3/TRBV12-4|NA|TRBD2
TGTGCCAGCAGTTTACGGCTAGCGGGGGGCGGTGAGACCCAGTACTTC
CASSLRLAGGGETQYF
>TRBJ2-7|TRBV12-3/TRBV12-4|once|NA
TGTGCCAGCGGTACCCACAAAGGGGTCGACGAGCAGTACTTC
CASGTHKGVDEQYF
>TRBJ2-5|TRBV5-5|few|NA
TGTGCCAGCAGCTTTTTGCAGGGTGGAAAAGAGACCCAGTACTTC
CASSFLQGGKETQYF
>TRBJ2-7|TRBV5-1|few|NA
TGCGCCAGCAGCTTAAGTAGCGTCTACGAGCAGTACTTC
CASSLSSVYEQYF
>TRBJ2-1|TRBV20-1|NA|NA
TGCAGTGCTAGTAATTTGGTATGGACGTCCAGGACGGGCAATGAGCAGTTCTTC
CSASNLVWTSRTGNEQFF
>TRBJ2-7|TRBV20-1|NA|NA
TGCAGTGCTAGTGGTCTTGGAGGCGACGAGCAGTACTTC
CSASGLGGDEQYF
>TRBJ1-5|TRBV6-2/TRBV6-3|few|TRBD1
TGTGCCAGCAGTTACCGACAGGGGGCGAATCAGCCCCAGCATTTT
CASSYRQGANQPQHF
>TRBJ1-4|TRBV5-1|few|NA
TGCGCCAGCAGCTTGGACGGATATAATGAAAAACTGTTTTTT
CASSLDGYNEKLFF
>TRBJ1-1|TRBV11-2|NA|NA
TGTGCCAGCAGCTTAGGAGGTCATGCCAAGACTGAAGCTTTCTTT
CASSLGGHAKTEAFF
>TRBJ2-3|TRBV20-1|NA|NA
TGCAGTGCCCTTTCAGGGGATACGCAGTATTTT
CSALSGDTQYF
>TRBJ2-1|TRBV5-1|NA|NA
TGCGCCAGCAGCCCGCAGTCAGGTCCTCGGCAGTTCTTC
CASSPQSGPRQFF
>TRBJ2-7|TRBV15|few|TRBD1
TGTGCCACCAGCAGAGTTAGGGACAGGAACTACGAGCAGTACTTC
CATSRVRDRNYEQYF
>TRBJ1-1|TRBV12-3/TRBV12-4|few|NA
TGTGCCAGCAGTTGGACGGCTATCTCTGCTTTCTTT
CASSWTAISAFF
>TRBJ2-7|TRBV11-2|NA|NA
TGTGCCAGCAGCCAAGGGACCTCCTACGAGCAGTACTTC
CASSQGTSYEQYF
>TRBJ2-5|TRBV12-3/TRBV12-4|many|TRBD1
TGTGCCAGCAGTTTGGGACAGGGGGCTATCAAGACCCAGTACTTC
CASSLGQGAIKTQYF
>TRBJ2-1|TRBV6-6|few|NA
TGTGCCAGCAAAGGGCAGGAGAACAATGAGCAGTTCTTC
CASKGQENNEQFF
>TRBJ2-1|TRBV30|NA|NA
TGTGCCTACACCGGAGGCCCACCCTCCTACAATGAGCAGTTCTTC
CAYTGGPPSYNEQFF
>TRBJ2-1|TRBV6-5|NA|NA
TGTGCCAGCAGTTATGCCAGGGGTGAGCAGTTCTTC
CASSYARGEQFF
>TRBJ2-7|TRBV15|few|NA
TGTGCCACCAGCAGAGTCGGCGGAGAGACTACGCAGCAGTACTTC
CATSRVGGETTQQYF
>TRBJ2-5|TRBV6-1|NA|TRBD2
TGTGCCAGCAGCGGACTAGCGGGAGAGATAGGCCAGTACTTC
CASSGLAGEIGQYF
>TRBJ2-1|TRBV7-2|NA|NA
TGTGCCAGCAGCCAAGTTCTGGGGCGCAATGAGCAGTTCTTC
CASSQVLGRNEQFF